The 20 T cell receptor beta chains in this list originate from one sample, sequenced in a study of blood T cell repertoires in COVID-19. Libraries were prepared by immunoSEQ multiplex PCR; TCRdb keeps only in-frame clonotypes and omits some of them. The sample gives around 99,000 clones, around 84% of which show up once; 7.9% is in the top ten. What was sequenced was peripheral blood. These receptors came from a woman over 75 with active or convalescent COVID-19.

This chain links TRBV18 with TRBJ2-1; 12 bases align to TRBD2. The CDR3 is 18 residues long. Losses at the gene ends were 0 bases for V and 7 bases for J; bases not matched to a gene: 10. CDR1 is KGHSH, CDR2 LQKENI, per germline. The CDR3 is CASSPPLLAGGPGNEQFF. CDR3 DNA: TGTGCCAGCTCACCACCTCTCCTAGCGGGAGGGCCGGGGAATGAGCAGTTCTTC. Complete variable domain (other parts from reference TRBV18 and TRBJ2-1): NAGVMQNPRHLVRRRGQEARLRCSPMKGHSHVYWYRQLPEEGLKFMVYLQKENIIDESGMPKERFSAEFPKEGPSILRIQQVVRGDSAAYFCASSPPLLAGGPGNEQFFGPGTRLTVL.

The chain is built from TRBV7-2 and TRBJ2-1; 9 nucleotides align to TRBD2. The germline gives CDR1 SGHTA, CDR2 FQGNSA. Unmatched junction bases numbered 8, after V lost 10 bases and J lost 4 bases. The CDR3 covers 14 residues. The CDR3 sequence: CAKSAGGKYNEQFF. The CDR3 DNA reads TGTGCCAAATCGGCGGGAGGGAAATACAATGAGCAGTTCTTC.

The chain is built from TRBV6-5 and TRBJ2-1; 9 nucleotides align to TRBD2. In germline, CDR1 is MNHEY, CDR2 SVGAGI. The V gene end was trimmed by 2 bases and the J gene end by 4 bases; junction bases not matched to a gene: 3. The CDR3 extends over 15 amino acids. The chain's CDR3 is CASSYAGGPYNEQFF. The CDR3 region has the DNA TGTGCCAGCAGTTACGCGGGAGGGCCGTACAATGAGCAGTTCTTC.

This chain joins TRBV5-4 and TRBJ1-2, with TRBD1 identical over 7 bases. The germline gives CDR1 SGHNT, CDR2 YYREEE (reference sequence). Trimming took 0 bases from V and 4 from J; bases not matched to a gene: 3. The CDR3 sequence is 14 residues long. The CDR3 loop reads CASSLGQGSYGYTF. The CDR3 region has the DNA TGTGCCAGCAGCTTGGGACAGGGTTCCTATGGCTACACCTTC.

The rearrangement links TRBV10-2 to TRBJ1-6; D unresolved. Per the germline V gene, CDR1 is WSHSY and CDR2 is SAAADI. CDR3 length: 16 residues. The V end lost 4 bases, the J end lost 4 bases, and 14 bases lay between the germline ends. The DNA of the CDR3 is TGCGCCAGCAGTGGTGGCAGCGTCGGGTATAATTCACCCCTCCACTTT. Residues: CASSGGSVGYNSPLHF.

The V gene is TRBV24-1, the J gene TRBJ1-1, with D possibly being TRBD1 (5 bases). The germline CDR1 and CDR2 sequences are KGHDR and SFDVKD. There are 13 residues in the CDR3. Deletions cut 5 bases from V and 4 bases from J, with 10 bases between. This CDR3 reads CATSAGGSTEAFF. CDR3 DNA sequence: TGTGCCACCAGTGCCGGGGGGAGCACTGAAGCTTTCTTT.

Here the CDR3 DNA reads TGTGCCACCAGCAGACACCTTCCGACTAGCGGGGACAATGAGCAGTTCTTC. It encodes CATSRHLPTSGDNEQFF. The chain joins TRBV15 to TRBJ2-1; 11 bases map to TRBD2. Per the germline V gene, CDR1 is LNHNV and CDR2 is YYDKDF (reference sequence). J was trimmed by 5 bases and V by 2 bases; bases with no gene match: 8. CDR3 length: 17 amino acids. Using reference TRBV15 and TRBJ2-1 for the parts outside the CDR3, the full variable domain is DAMVIQNPRYQVTQFGKPVTLSCSQTLNHNVMYWYQQKSSQAPKLLFHYYDKDFNNEADTPDNFQSRRPNTSFCFLDIRSPGLGDTAMYLCATSRHLPTSGDNEQFFGPGTRLTVL.

The J gene is TRBJ2-7, the V gene TRBV19; 9 bases fit TRBD1. Germline CDR1 is LNHDA and CDR2 is SQIVND (reference sequence). Losses at the gene ends were 9 bases for V and 7 bases for J; bases not matched to a gene: 7. CDR3 length equals 12 residues. As DNA, the CDR3 is TGTGCCAGCGGACAGGGGATACAGGAGCAGTACTTC. Its translation: CASGQGIQEQYF.

This chain links TRBV11-2 with TRBJ2-1; TRBD2 matches at 8 bases. V gave up 1 base and J gave up 2 bases; unmatched junction bases: 4. The CDR3 is made up of 16 amino acids. Germline CDR1 is SGHAT and CDR2 is FQNNGV. The CDR3 nucleotides read TGTGCCAGCAGCTTAGTGCCGGGAGGGGCCTACAATGAGCAGTTCTTC. Translated: CASSLVPGGAYNEQFF.

This sequence joins TRBV27 and TRBJ2-7, with 9 nucleotides matching TRBD2. The germline CDR1 and CDR2 sequences are MNHEY and SMNVEV (reference sequence). V lost 5 bases, J lost 7 bases, and 9 bases stayed unmatched. This CDR3 spans 14 amino acids. As DNA, the CDR3 is TGTGCCAGCAGTCCCCTTAGCGGGAGTTGGGAGCAGTACTTC. Encoded protein: CASSPLSGSWEQYF.

This chain uses TRBV2 with TRBJ2-5, with D possibly TRBD1 on 5 matching bases. The germline V gene encodes CDR1 SNHLY and CDR2 FYNNEI. The CDR3 has 14 amino acids. Trimming took 3 bases from V and 5 from J, leaving 13 bases between them. The CDR3 region is CASSEGLPRETQYF. The CDR3 DNA is TGTGCCAGCAGTGAGGGGCTACCAAGGGAGACCCAGTACTTC.

The table lists this clone with a count of one. This chain connects TRBV19 to TRBJ1-2, with D hard to call. The CDR3 has 13 residues. Trimming cost V 0 bases and J 8 bases, with 10 bases left between them. Germline CDR1 and CDR2: LNHDA and SQIVND (reference sequence). DNA of the CDR3: TGTGCCAGTAGTATAGATCTGATCGGGGGCTACACCTTC. Amino acids: CASSIDLIGGYTF.

The CDR3 DNA reads as TGTGCCAGCAGCTTAGGGGCGACTAGCGCCCTGAATGAGCAGTTCTTC. Its protein product is CASSLGATSALNEQFF. This chain uses TRBV11-3 with TRBJ2-1, with 8 bases lining up with TRBD2. This CDR3 is 16 amino acids long. V lost 1 base and J lost 7; bases outside the gene matches: 9. Per germline, CDR1 SGHNT and CDR2 YENEEA.

This rearrangement joins TRBV15 to TRBJ2-2; 8 nucleotides align to TRBD1. With V trimmed by 0 bases and J by 4 bases, 1 base remained unmatched. The CDR3 extends over 15 amino acids. Germline V CDR1 and CDR2: LNHNV, YYDKDF (reference sequence). CDR3 sequence (DNA): TGTGCCACCAGCAGAGAAGACAGGGGCACCGGGGAGCTGTTTTTT. Translated, it gives CATSREDRGTGELFF.

The V gene is TRBV28, the J gene TRBJ1-2, with TRBD1 matching 9 bases. The CDR3 loop spans 13 amino acids. CDR1 is MDHEN and CDR2 is SYDVKM in the germline V gene. The ends lost 5 bases at V and 5 bases at J; junction bases unmatched: 3. Here the CDR3 reads CASSLGTGYGYTF. The CDR3 coding sequence is TGTGCCAGCAGTCTAGGGACAGGGTATGGCTACACCTTC.

This chain joins TRBV6-5 and TRBJ2-1; 8 bases align to TRBD1. The germline gives CDR1 MNHEY, CDR2 SVGAGI. CDR3 size: 15 residues. V shed 5 bases, J shed 0 bases, and the junction held 3 bases outside the gene matches. The chain's CDR3 is CASSNDRGSYNEQFF. As DNA, the CDR3 is TGTGCCAGCAGTAATGACAGGGGCTCCTACAATGAGCAGTTCTTC.

This chain connects TRBV18 to TRBJ1-1; D unclear. V shed 3 bases and J shed 7 bases, with 6 bases lying between them. CDR3 size: 11 residues. Germline V gives CDR1 KGHSH, CDR2 LQKENI. Here the CDR3 DNA reads TGTGCCAGCTCACCCGGAGGTGAAGCTTTCTTT. It specifies CASSPGGEAFF.

The rearrangement links TRBV11-2 to TRBJ2-5; D perhaps matches TRBD2 (5 bases). Germline V CDR1 and CDR2: SGHAT, FQNNGV. The CDR3 consists of 12 residues. Trimming took off 6 bases at V and 6 bases at J, with 11 bases between the two ends. The CDR3 sequence is CASSVTGKTQYF. Written as DNA, the CDR3 is TGTGCCAGCAGTGTAACGGGGAAGACCCAGTACTTC. The complete variable domain, with remaining parts taken from reference TRBV11-2 and TRBJ2-5, reads EAGVAQSPRYKIIEKRQSVAFWCNPISGHATLYWYQQILGQGPKLLIQFQNNGVVDDSQLPKDRFSAERLKGVDSTLKIQPAKLEDSAVYLCASSVTGKTQYFGPGTRLLVL.

The chain links TRBV3-1 (or the pseudogene TRBV3-2) to TRBJ1-4, with TRBD1 identical over 8 bases. After removal of 4 bases from V and 6 bases from J, the junction contained 4 bases not matched to a gene. This CDR3 region has 14 residues. Germline CDR1 is LGHDT and CDR2 is YNNKEL (reference sequence). The CDR3 DNA follows: TGTGCCAGCAGCCTTGGACAGGGATATGAAAAACTGTTTTTT. Protein product: CASSLGQGYEKLFF.

CDR3 nucleotide sequence: TGTGCCAGCAGCTTAAGGGGCCTCCAGGCAGGACCTGAAGCTTTCTTT. It translates to CASSLRGLQAGPEAFF. V and J are TRBV7-6 and TRBJ1-1, with D perhaps TRBD1 (5 bases). Per germline, CDR1 SGHVS and CDR2 FNYEAQ. Trimming stripped 2 bases from V and 6 bases from J, with 19 bases between. The CDR3 runs 16 residues.